This T cell receptor beta chain was identified in a study of blood T cell repertoires in COVID-19. Whole-study context: Researchers got acute and convalescent COVID-19 samples from the United States, Italy and Spain.

Original data processing: Amplification of reference gene primers provided the estimated nucleated cell counts. Repertoires were generated with immunoSEQ multiplex PCR, while TCRdb's copy carries only in-frame clones and drops some. V and J calls and clone size are those listed in that table; D and trimming were worked out from the DNA. The data contain under 250,000 clones, roughly 90% of them seen just once; the ten biggest clones take up roughly 4%. This clone is a singleton in its sample. CDR1 is SNHLY and CDR2 is FYNNEI in the germline V gene. V was cut by 9 bases and J by 0 bases, with 11 bases left in between. The CDR3 loop spans 14 amino acids.

Sequencing was performed on PBMCs or T cells enriched from blood (not recorded which). V and J are TRBV2 and TRBJ1-4; the D is unclear. The receptor was isolated from a woman younger than 45 with acute COVID-19. The CDR3 loop reads CARRAPATNEKLFF. DNA for the CDR3: TGTGCCAGGAGAGCCCCTGCAACTAATGAAAAACTGTTTTTT.